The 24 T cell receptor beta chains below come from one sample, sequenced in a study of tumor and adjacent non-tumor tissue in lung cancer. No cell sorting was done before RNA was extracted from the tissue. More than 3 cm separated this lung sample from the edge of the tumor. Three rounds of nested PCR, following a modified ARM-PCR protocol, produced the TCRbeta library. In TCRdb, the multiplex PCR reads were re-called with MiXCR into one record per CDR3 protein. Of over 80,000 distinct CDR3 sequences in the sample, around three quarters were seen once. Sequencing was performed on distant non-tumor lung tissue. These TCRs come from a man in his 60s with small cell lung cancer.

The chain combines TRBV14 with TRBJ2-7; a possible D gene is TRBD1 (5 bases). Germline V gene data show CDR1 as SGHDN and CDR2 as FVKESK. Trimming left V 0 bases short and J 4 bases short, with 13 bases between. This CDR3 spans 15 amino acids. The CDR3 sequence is CASSQEWGRTYEQYF. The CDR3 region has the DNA TGTGCCAGCAGCCAAGAGTGGGGCAGAACTTACGAGCAGTACTTC. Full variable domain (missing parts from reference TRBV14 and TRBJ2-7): EAGVTQFPSHSVIEKGQTVTLRCDPISGHDNLYWYRRVMGKEIKFLLHFVKESKQDESGMPNNRFLAERTGGTYSTLKVQPAELEDSGVYFCASSQEWGRTYEQYFGPGTRLTVT.

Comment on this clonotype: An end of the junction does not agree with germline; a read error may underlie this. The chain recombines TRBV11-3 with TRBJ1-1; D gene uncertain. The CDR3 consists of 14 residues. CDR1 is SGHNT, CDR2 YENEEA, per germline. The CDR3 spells CDSSRTKESTEAFF. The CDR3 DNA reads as TGTGACAGCAGCCGTACTAAGGAGAGCACTGAAGCTTTCTTT. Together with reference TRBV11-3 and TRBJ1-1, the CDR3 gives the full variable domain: EAGVVQSPRYKIIEKKQPVAFWCNPISGHNTLYWYLQNLGQGPELLIRYENEEAVDDSQLPKDRFSAERLKGVDSTLKIQPAELGDSAVYLCDSSRTKESTEAFFGQGTRLTVV.

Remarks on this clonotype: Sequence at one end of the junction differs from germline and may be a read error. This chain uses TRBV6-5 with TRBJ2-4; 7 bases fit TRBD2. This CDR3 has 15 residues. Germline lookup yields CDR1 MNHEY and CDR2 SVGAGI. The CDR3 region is CASTYGGSGKNIQYF. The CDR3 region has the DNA TGTGCCAGCACTTACGGGGGGTCGGGCAAAAACATTCAGTATTTC.

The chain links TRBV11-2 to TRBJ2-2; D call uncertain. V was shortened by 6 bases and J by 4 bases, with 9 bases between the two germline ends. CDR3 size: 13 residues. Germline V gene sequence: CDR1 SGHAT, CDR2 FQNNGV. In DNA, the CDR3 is TGTGCCAGCAGTTTGGGCGGCACCGGGGAGCTGTTTTTT. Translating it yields CASSLGGTGELFF.

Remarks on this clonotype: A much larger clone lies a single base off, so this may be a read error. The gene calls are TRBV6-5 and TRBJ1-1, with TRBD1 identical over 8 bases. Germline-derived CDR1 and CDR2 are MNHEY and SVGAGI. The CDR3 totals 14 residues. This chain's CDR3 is CASRTGGVNTEASF. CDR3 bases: TGTGCCAGCAGAACAGGGGGGGTGAACACTGAAGCTTCCTTT.

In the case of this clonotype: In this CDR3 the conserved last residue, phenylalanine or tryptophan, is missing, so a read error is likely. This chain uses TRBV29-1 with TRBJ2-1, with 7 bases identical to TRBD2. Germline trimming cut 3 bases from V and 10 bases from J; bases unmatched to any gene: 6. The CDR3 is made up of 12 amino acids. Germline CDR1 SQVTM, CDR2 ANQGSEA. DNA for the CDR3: TGCAGCGTTGAGGACGCGGGAGACGAGCAGTTCTTA. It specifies CSVEDAGDEQFL.

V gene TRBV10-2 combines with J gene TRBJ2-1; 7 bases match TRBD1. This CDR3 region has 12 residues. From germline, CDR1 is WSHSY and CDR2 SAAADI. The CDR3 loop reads CAGSETGAEQFF. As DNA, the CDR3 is TGCGCAGGCAGCGAAACAGGGGCCGAGCAGTTCTTC.

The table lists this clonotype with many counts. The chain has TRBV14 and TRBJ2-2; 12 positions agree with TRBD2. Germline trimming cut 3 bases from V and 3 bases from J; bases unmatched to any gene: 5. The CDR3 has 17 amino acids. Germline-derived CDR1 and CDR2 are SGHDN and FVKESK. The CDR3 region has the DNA TGTGCCAGCAGCCAGTTTCGACTAGCGGGAGACACCGGGGAGCTGTTTTTT. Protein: CASSQFRLAGDTGELFF.

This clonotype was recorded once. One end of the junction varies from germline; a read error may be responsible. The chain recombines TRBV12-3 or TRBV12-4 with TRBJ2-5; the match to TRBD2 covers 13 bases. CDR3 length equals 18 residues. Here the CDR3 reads CTSSSGTSGTYSEGTQYF. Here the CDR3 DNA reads TGTACCAGCAGTTCCGGGACTAGCGGGACCTATAGCGAAGGGACCCAGTACTTC.

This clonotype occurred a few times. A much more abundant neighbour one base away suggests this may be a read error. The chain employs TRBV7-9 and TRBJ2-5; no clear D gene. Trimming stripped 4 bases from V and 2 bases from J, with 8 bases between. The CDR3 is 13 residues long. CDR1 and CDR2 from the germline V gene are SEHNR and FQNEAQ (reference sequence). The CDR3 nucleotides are TGTGCCAGCAGCTCCCATGGTCAAGAGACCCAGTACTTC. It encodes CASSSHGQETQYF.

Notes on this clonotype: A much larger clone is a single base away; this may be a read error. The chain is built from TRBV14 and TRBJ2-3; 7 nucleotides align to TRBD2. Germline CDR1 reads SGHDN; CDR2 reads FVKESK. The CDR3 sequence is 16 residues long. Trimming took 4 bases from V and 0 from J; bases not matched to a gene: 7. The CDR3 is CASSPLTSQSTDTQYF. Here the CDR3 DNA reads TGTGCCAGCAGCCCCCTGACTAGCCAGAGCACAGATACGCAGTATTTT.

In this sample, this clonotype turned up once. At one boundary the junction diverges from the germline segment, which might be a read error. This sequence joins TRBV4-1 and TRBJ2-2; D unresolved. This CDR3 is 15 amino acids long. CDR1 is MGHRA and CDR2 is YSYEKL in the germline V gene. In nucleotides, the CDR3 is TGCGCCACCAGCCAATTCGGAGCCAACACCTGGGAGCTGTTTTTT. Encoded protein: CATSQFGANTWELFF.

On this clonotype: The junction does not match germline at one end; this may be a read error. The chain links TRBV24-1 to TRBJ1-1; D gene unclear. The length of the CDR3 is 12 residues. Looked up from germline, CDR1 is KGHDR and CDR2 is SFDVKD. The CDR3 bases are TGTGCCACCTGTGACGGGAGCACTGAAGCTTTCTTT. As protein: CATCDGSTEAFF.

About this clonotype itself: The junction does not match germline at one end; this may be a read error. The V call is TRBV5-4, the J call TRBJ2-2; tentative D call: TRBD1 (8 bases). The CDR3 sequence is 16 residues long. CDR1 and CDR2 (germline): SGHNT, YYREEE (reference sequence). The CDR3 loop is CTSSPYNRGGTGELFF. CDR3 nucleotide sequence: TGTACCAGCAGCCCGTACAACAGGGGGGGCACTGGGGAGCTGTTTTTT.

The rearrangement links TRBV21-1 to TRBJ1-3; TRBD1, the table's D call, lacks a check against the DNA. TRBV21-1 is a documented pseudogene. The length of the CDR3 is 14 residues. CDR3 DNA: TGTGCCAGCAACGCCCGGTCATCTGGAAACACCATATATTTT. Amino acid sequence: CASNARSSGNTIYF.

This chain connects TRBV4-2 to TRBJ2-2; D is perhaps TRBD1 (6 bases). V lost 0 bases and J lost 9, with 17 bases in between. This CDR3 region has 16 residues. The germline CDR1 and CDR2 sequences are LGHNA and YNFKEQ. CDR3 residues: CASSQDLGANSRELFF. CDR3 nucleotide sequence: TGTGCCAGCAGCCAAGATCTGGGGGCCAATAGCAGGGAGCTGTTTTTT.

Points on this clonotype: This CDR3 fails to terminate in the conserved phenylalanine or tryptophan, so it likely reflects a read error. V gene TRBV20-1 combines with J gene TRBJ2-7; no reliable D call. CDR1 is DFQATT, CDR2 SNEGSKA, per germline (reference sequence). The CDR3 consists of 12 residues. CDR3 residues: CSPSTISYEQYL. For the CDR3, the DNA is TGCAGTCCTAGTACTATCTCCTACGAGCAGTACTTA.

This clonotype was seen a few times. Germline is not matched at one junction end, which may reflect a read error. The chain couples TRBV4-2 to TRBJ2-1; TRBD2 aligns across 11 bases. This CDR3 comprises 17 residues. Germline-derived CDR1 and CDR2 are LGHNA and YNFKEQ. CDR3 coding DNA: TGTGCTAGCAGCCCTCGGAGCCTGACTAGCGGGATGGGTGAGCAGTTCTTC. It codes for CASSPRSLTSGMGEQFF.

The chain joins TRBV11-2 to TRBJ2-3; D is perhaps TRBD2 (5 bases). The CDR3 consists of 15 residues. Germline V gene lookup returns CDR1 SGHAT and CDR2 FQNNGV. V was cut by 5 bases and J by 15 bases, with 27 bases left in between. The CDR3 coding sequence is TGTGCCAGCAGCCTGGCGCTAGCAAGCCCAGATACTTACTATTTT. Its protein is CASSLALASPDTYYF. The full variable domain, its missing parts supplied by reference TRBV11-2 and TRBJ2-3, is EAGVAQSPRYKIIEKRQSVAFWCNPISGHATLYWYQQILGQGPKLLIQFQNNGVVDDSQLPKDRFSAERLKGVDSTLKIQPAKLEDSAVYLCASSLALASPDTYYFGPGTRLTVL.

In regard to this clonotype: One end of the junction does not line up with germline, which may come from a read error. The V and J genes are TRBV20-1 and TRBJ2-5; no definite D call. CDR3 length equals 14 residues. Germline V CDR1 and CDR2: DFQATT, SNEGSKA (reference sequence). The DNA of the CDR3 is TGCAGTGTTAGTTATAGTCAGGCCGGAGAGACCCATTACTTC. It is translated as CSVSYSQAGETHYF.

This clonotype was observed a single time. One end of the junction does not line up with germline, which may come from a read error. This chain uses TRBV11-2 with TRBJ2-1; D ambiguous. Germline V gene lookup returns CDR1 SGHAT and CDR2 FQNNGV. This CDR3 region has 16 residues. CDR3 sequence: CASSLRADSSNKEQFF. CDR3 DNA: TGTGCCAGCAGCCTTAGGGCGGATAGCTCCAACAAAGAGCAATTCTTC.

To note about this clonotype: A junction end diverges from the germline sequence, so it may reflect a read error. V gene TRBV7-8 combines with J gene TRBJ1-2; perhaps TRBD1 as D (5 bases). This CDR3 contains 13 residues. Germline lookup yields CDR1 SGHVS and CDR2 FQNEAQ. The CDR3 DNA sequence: TGTGCCAGCAGCTTAGCCAGGGAGCGAGGCTACACCTTT. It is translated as CASSLARERGYTF.

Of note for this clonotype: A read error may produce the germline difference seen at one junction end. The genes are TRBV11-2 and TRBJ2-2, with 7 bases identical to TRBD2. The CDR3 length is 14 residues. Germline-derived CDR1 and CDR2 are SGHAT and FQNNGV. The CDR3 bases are TGTGCCAGCAGCTTAGCGCGGGAGACCAGGGAGCTGCATTTT. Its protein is CASSLARETRELHF.

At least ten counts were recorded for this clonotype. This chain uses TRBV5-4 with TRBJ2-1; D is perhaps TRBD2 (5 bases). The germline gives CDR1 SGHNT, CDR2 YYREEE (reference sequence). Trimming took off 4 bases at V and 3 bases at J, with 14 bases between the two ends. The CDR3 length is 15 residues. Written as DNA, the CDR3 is TGTGCCAGCAGCCGACCGGGATCGGACTACAATGAGCAGTTCTTC. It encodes CASSRPGSDYNEQFF.